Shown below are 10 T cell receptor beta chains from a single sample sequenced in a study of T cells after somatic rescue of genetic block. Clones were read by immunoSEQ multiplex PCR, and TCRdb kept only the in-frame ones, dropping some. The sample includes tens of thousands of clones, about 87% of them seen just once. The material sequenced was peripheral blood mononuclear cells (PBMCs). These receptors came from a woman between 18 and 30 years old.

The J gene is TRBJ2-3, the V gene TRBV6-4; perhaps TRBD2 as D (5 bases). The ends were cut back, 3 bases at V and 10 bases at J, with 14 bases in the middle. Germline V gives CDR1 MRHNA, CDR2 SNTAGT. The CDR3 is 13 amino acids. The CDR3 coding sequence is TGTGCCAGCAGTGATTTCTCCGGAGGAGCGCAGTATTTT. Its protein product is CASSDFSGGAQYF.

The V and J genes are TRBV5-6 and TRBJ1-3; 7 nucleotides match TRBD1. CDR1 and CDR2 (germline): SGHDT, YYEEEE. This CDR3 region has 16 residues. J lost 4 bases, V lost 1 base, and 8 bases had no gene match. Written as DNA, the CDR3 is TGTGCCAGCAGCTTGTTCGAAGTGGGACAGGGAAACACCATATATTTT. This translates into CASSLFEVGQGNTIYF.

The CDR3 DNA reads TGTGCCAGCTTAGGTAGCCACAATGAGCAGTTCTTC. It specifies CASLGSHNEQFF. The chain employs TRBV2 and TRBJ2-1; D uncertain. Germline V lookup: CDR1 SNHLY, CDR2 FYNNEI. The V and J ends lost 8 bases and 5 bases respectively, with 10 bases between them. The CDR3 is 12 amino acids.

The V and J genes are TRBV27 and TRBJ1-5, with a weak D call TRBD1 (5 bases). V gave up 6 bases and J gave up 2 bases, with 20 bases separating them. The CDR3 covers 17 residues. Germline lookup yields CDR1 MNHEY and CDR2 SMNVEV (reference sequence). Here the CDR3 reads CASSPVTATTGNQPQHF. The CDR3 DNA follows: TGTGCCAGCAGCCCTGTGACAGCCACGACAGGCAATCAGCCCCAGCATTTT.

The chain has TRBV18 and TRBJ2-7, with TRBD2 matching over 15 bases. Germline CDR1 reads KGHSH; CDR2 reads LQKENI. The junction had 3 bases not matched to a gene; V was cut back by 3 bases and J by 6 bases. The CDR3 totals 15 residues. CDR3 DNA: TGTGCCAGCTCACCTAGGGGACTAGCGGGGGGCGAGCAGTACTTC. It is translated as CASSPRGLAGGEQYF.

The CDR3: CASSYSIEGHEQYF. As DNA, the CDR3 is TGTGCCAGCAGTTACTCGATCGAGGGTCACGAGCAGTACTTC. This chain uses TRBV6-5 with TRBJ2-7; TRBD2 is a possible D gene (5 bases). Trimming pared 0 bases from V and 5 bases from J, leaving 11 bases between. Germline V gene sequence: CDR1 MNHEY, CDR2 SVGAGI. There are 14 residues in the CDR3.

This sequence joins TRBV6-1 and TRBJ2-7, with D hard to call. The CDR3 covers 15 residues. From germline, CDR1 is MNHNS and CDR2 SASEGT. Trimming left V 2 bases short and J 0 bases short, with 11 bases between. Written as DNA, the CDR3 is TGTGCCAGCAGTGAAAGAGTCGGCAGCTCCTACGAGCAGTACTTC. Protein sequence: CASSERVGSSYEQYF.

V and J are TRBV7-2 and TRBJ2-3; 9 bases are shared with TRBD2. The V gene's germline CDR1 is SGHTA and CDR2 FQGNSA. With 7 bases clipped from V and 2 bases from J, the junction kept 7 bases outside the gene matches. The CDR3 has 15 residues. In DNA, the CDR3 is TGTGCCAGCAATGCGGGGGGGATCAACACAGATACGCAGTATTTT. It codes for CASNAGGINTDTQYF.

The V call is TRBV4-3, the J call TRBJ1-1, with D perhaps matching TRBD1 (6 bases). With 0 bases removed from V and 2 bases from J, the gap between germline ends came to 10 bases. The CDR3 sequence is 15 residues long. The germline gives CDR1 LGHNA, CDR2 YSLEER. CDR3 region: CASSQDEGVNTEAFF. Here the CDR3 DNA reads TGCGCCAGCAGCCAAGATGAGGGGGTAAACACTGAAGCTTTCTTT.

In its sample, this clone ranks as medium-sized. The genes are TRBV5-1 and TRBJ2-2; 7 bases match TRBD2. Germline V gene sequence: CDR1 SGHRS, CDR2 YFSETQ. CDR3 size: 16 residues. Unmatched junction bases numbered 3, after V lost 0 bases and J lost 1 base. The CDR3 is CASSLGASGNTGELFF. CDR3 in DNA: TGCGCCAGCAGCTTGGGCGCTAGCGGGAACACCGGGGAGCTGTTTTTT.